The clone carrying this T cell receptor beta chain was seen only a few times. The data were taken from a study of CD8+CD57+ T cells in acquired aplastic anemia. Profiles of TCR beta VDJ and CDR3 were generated from a genomic DNA template. A single record per CDR3 protein comes from TCRdb applying MiXCR to the reads. This table holds about 160,000 distinct CDR3 sequences, around 40% found once. With 2 bases removed from V and 3 bases from J, the gap between germline ends came to 8 bases. The CDR3 has 13 amino acids. Germline-derived CDR1 and CDR2 are SGHTA and FQGNSA. The rearrangement joins TRBV7-2 to TRBJ2-7; D is undetermined. Sequencing was performed on sorted CD4+, CD8+, or CD8+CD57+ T cells (not recorded which) from PBMCs. This TCR derives from a human donor in good health. CDR3 residues: CASSLWSNYEQYF. Here the CDR3 DNA reads TGTGCCAGCAGCTTATGGTCAAACTACGAGCAGTACTTC. Full variable domain (remainder filled in from reference TRBV7-2 and TRBJ2-7): GAGVSQSPSNKVTEKGKDVELRCDPISGHTALYWYRQSLGQGLEFLIYFQGNSAPDKSGLPSDRFSAERTGGSVSTLTIQRTQQEDSAVYLCASSLWSNYEQYFGPGTRLTVT.